Listed below are T cell receptor beta chains from one sample, sequenced in a study of blood T cell repertoires in COVID-19. Repertoires were generated with immunoSEQ multiplex PCR, while TCRdb's copy carries only in-frame clones and drops some. The top ten clones hold 9% to 15% of a sample with 63,000 or so clones, about 81% of them seen once. Sequenced input: peripheral blood. All receptors come from a human donor in a cohort sampled during active COVID-19. Both conserved end residues are part of each CDR3. Fields, in order: CDR3 protein, CDR3 DNA, V gene, clone size, D gene, J gene. The D gene is left open where the match is weak. Clone size is not always given. Where it is, it says once, few, many or a class for expanded clones.

CDR3: CASSPSAGANVLTF
DNA: TGTGCCAGCTCACCCTCGGCTGGGGCCAACGTCCTGACTTTC
V: TRBV18
size: .
D: .
J: TRBJ2-6

CDR3: CASSFGGAEAFF
DNA: TGTGCCAGCAGCTTTGGGGGGGCTGAAGCTTTCTTT
V: TRBV12-1
size: .
D: .
J: TRBJ1-1

CDR3: CASSPGGYGDYGYTF
DNA: TGTGCCAGCAGTCCCGGGGGTTATGGGGACTATGGCTACACCTTC
V: TRBV28
size: .
D: .
J: TRBJ1-2

CDR3: CASSTREGAKNIQYF
DNA: TGTGCCAGCAGTACGCGGGAGGGGGCCAAAAACATTCAGTACTTC
V: TRBV27
size: .
D: TRBD2
J: TRBJ2-4

CDR3: CASSADRGHTMNTEAFF
DNA: TGTGCCAGCAGCGCCGACAGGGGCCATACAATGAACACTGAAGCTTTCTTT
V: TRBV11-2
size: once
D: TRBD1
J: TRBJ1-1

CDR3: CASSLALGQLTYEQYF
DNA: TGTGCCAGCAGCTTAGCGCTGGGGCAGTTAACCTACGAGCAGTACTTC
V: TRBV7-8
size: .
D: .
J: TRBJ2-7

CDR3: CASSPQGGETQYF
DNA: TGTGCCAGCTCACCTCAGGGCGGAGAGACCCAGTACTTC
V: TRBV18
size: few
D: .
J: TRBJ2-5

CDR3: CASSEGQSYGYTF
DNA: TGTGCCAGCAGCGAAGGACAGTCCTATGGCTACACCTTC
V: TRBV9
size: .
D: .
J: TRBJ1-2

CDR3: CASSLGTGSTEAFF
DNA: TGTGCCAGTAGTCTCGGGACAGGCTCCACTGAAGCTTTCTTT
V: TRBV19
size: .
D: TRBD1
J: TRBJ1-1

CDR3: CAISESQDRGIEQYF
DNA: TGTGCCATCAGTGAGAGTCAGGACAGGGGTATCGAGCAGTACTTC
V: TRBV10-3
size: .
D: TRBD1
J: TRBJ2-7

CDR3: CASGWEIYNEQFF
DNA: TGTGCCAGCGGGTGGGAGATCTACAATGAGCAGTTCTTC
V: TRBV6-5
size: .
D: .
J: TRBJ2-1

CDR3: CATFDSTYEQYF
DNA: TGTGCCACCTTCGACAGTACATACGAGCAGTACTTC
V: TRBV25-1
size: .
D: .
J: TRBJ2-7

CDR3: CASSFQGDPGGYTF
DNA: TGTGCCAGCAGCTTTCAGGGGGACCCTGGTGGCTACACCTTC
V: TRBV27
size: .
D: TRBD1
J: TRBJ1-2

CDR3: CASTSPLEGARAAYEQYF
DNA: TGTGCCAGCACATCCCCCTTGGAAGGGGCACGAGCAGCCTACGAGCAGTACTTC
V: TRBV11-2
size: .
D: .
J: TRBJ2-7

CDR3: CASSQRDRTPNTEAFF
DNA: TGTGCCAGCAGCCAACGTGACAGAACCCCGAACACTGAAGCTTTCTTT
V: TRBV3-1/TRBV3-2
size: .
D: .
J: TRBJ1-1

CDR3: CASSRQYNEQFF
DNA: TGTGCCAGCAGTCGACAGTACAATGAGCAGTTCTTC
V: TRBV12-3/TRBV12-4
size: .
D: .
J: TRBJ2-1

CDR3: CASSSYGGDYGYTF
DNA: TGTGCCAGCAGTTCCTACGGAGGGGACTATGGCTACACCTTC
V: TRBV6-6
size: .
D: .
J: TRBJ1-2

CDR3: CASRGLVRSYTF
DNA: TGTGCCAGCAGGGGGCTAGTGCGGAGCTACACCTTC
V: TRBV6-5
size: .
D: .
J: TRBJ1-2

CDR3: CASSFSGYEQYF
DNA: TGTGCCAGCAGTTTTTCCGGCTACGAGCAGTACTTC
V: TRBV28
size: .
D: .
J: TRBJ2-7

CDR3: CSVPQGAGSGYTF
DNA: TGCAGCGTGCCCCAGGGGGCGGGCTCTGGCTACACCTTC
V: TRBV29-1
size: .
D: TRBD1
J: TRBJ1-2

CDR3: CASSDGHLGNNQPQHF
DNA: TGCGCCAGCAGTGACGGACACCTAGGGAACAATCAGCCCCAGCATTTT
V: TRBV5-1
size: .
D: .
J: TRBJ1-5

CDR3: CASSLTPPTGGNTEAFF
DNA: TGTGCCAGCTCACTAACCCCACCGACAGGGGGGAACACTGAAGCTTTCTTT
V: TRBV18
size: .
D: TRBD1
J: TRBJ1-1

CDR3: CASSEVSGGAYNEQFF
DNA: TGTGCCAGCAGTGAAGTTAGCGGGGGGGCGTACAATGAGCAGTTCTTC
V: TRBV6-1
size: .
D: TRBD2
J: TRBJ2-1

CDR3: CASSQDQTTGQYF
DNA: TGCGCCAGCAGCCAAGATCAGACAACAGGGCAGTACTTC
V: TRBV4-3
size: .
D: .
J: TRBJ2-7

CDR3: CASSLFSSGGAGELFF
DNA: TGTGCCAGCAGTTTATTTAGTTCAGGGGGTGCCGGGGAGCTGTTTTTT
V: TRBV27
size: .
D: TRBD1
J: TRBJ2-2

CDR3: CASSLKWSSYEQYF
DNA: TGTGCCAGCAGTTTGAAATGGAGTTCCTACGAGCAGTACTTC
V: TRBV27
size: few
D: .
J: TRBJ2-7

CDR3: CASRQGPLLFF
DNA: TGTGCCAGTAGACAGGGCCCCTTACTGTTTTTT
V: TRBV27
size: .
D: TRBD1
J: TRBJ1-4

CDR3: CASSRAPGLAGGNEQFF
DNA: TGCGCCAGCAGTCGAGCCCCCGGTCTAGCGGGCGGGAATGAGCAGTTCTTC
V: TRBV4-1
size: .
D: TRBD2
J: TRBJ2-1

CDR3: CASSRGFAGANVLTF
DNA: TGTGCCAGCAGCCGAGGGTTCGCCGGGGCCAACGTCCTGACTTTC
V: TRBV14
size: .
D: .
J: TRBJ2-6

CDR3: CASSLGGFDLNTEAFF
DNA: TGTGCCAGCAGCTTGGGAGGGTTCGACCTGAACACTGAAGCTTTCTTT
V: TRBV5-8
size: .
D: .
J: TRBJ1-1

CDR3: CASSLVAGGPDTQYF
DNA: TGTGCCAGCAGCCTGGTGGCGGGAGGGCCGGATACGCAGTATTTT
V: TRBV7-2
size: .
D: TRBD2
J: TRBJ2-3

CDR3: CASSPPGGNQPQHF
DNA: TGCGCCAGCAGTCCCCCGGGCGGGAATCAGCCCCAGCATTTT
V: TRBV5-1
size: many
D: .
J: TRBJ1-5

CDR3: CASSVFGSGRWSETQYF
DNA: TGTGCCAGCAGCGTATTTGGCAGCGGGAGATGGAGTGAGACCCAGTACTTC
V: TRBV6-4
size: .
D: TRBD2
J: TRBJ2-5

CDR3: CATSDPLLQGIQGYTF
DNA: TGTGCCACCAGTGATCCCCTCCTTCAGGGAATACAGGGCTACACCTTC
V: TRBV24-1
size: .
D: .
J: TRBJ1-2

CDR3: CASSSRDRGAFF
DNA: TGTGCCAGCAGTTCCCGCGACAGGGGGGCTTTCTTT
V: TRBV28
size: .
D: TRBD1
J: TRBJ1-1

CDR3: CASSSSLTGFDEQYF
DNA: TGTGCCAGCAGCTCTAGCCTAACAGGGTTTGACGAGCAGTACTTC
V: TRBV7-2
size: .
D: .
J: TRBJ2-7

CDR3: CASSLELAGPVEQYF
DNA: TGTGCCAGCAGCTTAGAGCTAGCGGGACCGGTCGAGCAGTACTTC
V: TRBV11-2
size: .
D: TRBD2
J: TRBJ2-7

CDR3: CASSPGLDYRTDTQYF
DNA: TGTGCCAGCAGTCCTGGACTCGACTATCGCACAGATACGCAGTATTTT
V: TRBV28
size: once
D: .
J: TRBJ2-3